Below are 11 T cell receptor beta chains sequenced from a single sample in a study of OX40 agonist ivuxolimab in advanced cancers. Sequenced by immunoSEQ multiplex PCR; TCRdb stores in-frame clones only, minus some. The data contain about 61,000 clones, around four fifths of them singletons. The sample consisted of CD4+ or CD8+ T cells sorted from blood, taken in a trial of the OX40 agonist ivuxolimab. Receptor source: an adult with an advanced solid tumor such as melanoma, head and neck, liver or kidney cancer.

The rearrangement uses TRBV9 and TRBJ1-5; D remains unclear. V gave up 4 bases and J gave up 7 bases, with 18 bases separating them. CDR1 and CDR2 from the germline V gene are SGDLS and YYNGEE. CDR3 length: 15 amino acids. DNA for the CDR3: TGTGCCAGCAGCCAAGACCTCCAGTCGGGACAGCCCCAGCATTTT. This codes for CASSQDLQSGQPQHF.

This clone was recorded once. The chain couples TRBV11-2 to TRBJ2-2, with D hard to call. Per germline, CDR1 SGHAT and CDR2 FQNNGV. Trimming removed 7 bases from V and 2 bases from J, with 8 bases in between. This CDR3 is 13 amino acids long. The CDR3 DNA reads TGTGCCAGCACGAGACAAAACACCGGGGAGCTGTTTTTT. It translates to CASTRQNTGELFF.

This clone was observed a few times. In nucleotides, the CDR3 is TGTGCCAGCGAGTTGAGAGAAAGCTCCTACGAGCAGTACTTC. This encodes CASELRESSYEQYF. The chain has TRBV11-3 and TRBJ2-7, with D hard to call. The CDR3 totals 14 residues. The V gene's germline CDR1 is SGHNT and CDR2 YENEEA. Deletions cut 8 bases from V and 0 bases from J, with 14 bases between.

CDR3 protein: CASSETGGKTGELFF. CDR3 DNA: TGTGCCAGCTCGGAGACGGGGGGAAAAACCGGGGAGCTGTTTTTT. V usage is TRBV28 and J usage is TRBJ2-2, with TRBD2 matching 7 bases. Looked up from germline, CDR1 is MDHEN and CDR2 is SYDVKM. V was clipped by 8 bases and J by 5 bases; unmatched bases: 11. The CDR3 covers 15 residues.

The V and J genes are TRBV10-3 and TRBJ1-2; perhaps TRBD1 as D (5 bases). The germline V gene encodes CDR1 ENHRY and CDR2 SYGVKD. The CDR3 length is 15 residues. V shed 5 bases and J shed 4 bases, with 17 bases lying between them. The CDR3 sequence: CAISRGLTGFYGYTF. The CDR3 DNA reads TGTGCCATCAGTCGAGGCTTAACAGGATTCTATGGCTACACCTTC.

This clone has just a few counts. The genes are TRBV2 and TRBJ1-6, with a tentative D call TRBD1 (5 bases). CDR3 length: 12 amino acids. CDR1 and CDR2 (germline): SNHLY, FYNNEI. V lost 8 bases and J lost 7, with 9 bases in between. In DNA, the CDR3 is TGTGCCAGCGGGACCGTCAATTCACCCCTCCACTTT. This sequence encodes CASGTVNSPLHF.

A note on this clone: This CDR3 is also generated by other DNA sequences in the sample. The chain has TRBV18 and TRBJ2-7; the D is unclear. From germline, CDR1 is KGHSH and CDR2 LQKENI. V was clipped by 3 bases and J by 4 bases, with 4 bases between them. The CDR3 spans 11 residues. The CDR3 DNA follows: TGTGCCAGCTCACCCCAGTACGAGCAGTACTTC. Amino acid sequence: CASSPQYEQYF.

The chain recombines TRBV2 with TRBJ2-3; D is possibly TRBD1 or TRBD2 (5 bases each). The germline V gene encodes CDR1 SNHLY and CDR2 FYNNEI. This CDR3 is 12 amino acids long. Trimming pared 4 bases from V and 6 bases from J, leaving 8 bases between. The CDR3 here is CASSVGDDTQYF. CDR3 DNA: TGTGCCAGCAGTGTAGGGGACGATACGCAGTATTTT.

A single count supports this clone. The rearrangement joins TRBV10-2 to TRBJ2-3, with D possibly being TRBD2 (5 bases). CDR3 length: 16 residues. CDR1 is WSHSY and CDR2 is SAAADI in the germline V gene. The V end was cut by 6 bases, the J end by 1 base, with 17 bases between. The CDR3 DNA sequence: TGCGCCAGCAGGAAGACTCGAACGCGGGGCACAGATACGCAGTATTTT. Amino acid sequence: CASRKTRTRGTDTQYF.

V is TRBV28 and J is TRBJ1-6; D may be TRBD1 (6 bases). Germline loops: CDR1 MDHEN, CDR2 SYDVKM. The ends were cut back, 5 bases at V and 9 bases at J, with 11 bases in the middle. The CDR3 is made up of 13 amino acids. CDR3 DNA: TGTGCCAGCAGTCCCGGACAGACTTCACCCCTCCACTTT. Its protein is CASSPGQTSPLHF. The full variable domain, with the rest looked up from reference TRBV28 and TRBJ1-6, is DVKVTQSSRYLVKRTGEKVFLECVQDMDHENMFWYRQDPGLGLRLIYFSYDVKMKEKGDIPEGYSVSREKKERFSLILESASTNQTSMYLCASSPGQTSPLHFGNGTRLTVT.

The rearrangement joins TRBV30 to TRBJ1-4; D gene uncertain. CDR1 is GTSNPN, CDR2 SVGIG, per germline (reference sequence). The CDR3 extends over 12 amino acids. Trimming pared 4 bases from V and 1 base from J, leaving 4 bases between. Here the CDR3 DNA reads TGTGCCTGGACGGGAACTAATGAAAAACTGTTTTTT. Translation gives CAWTGTNEKLFF.